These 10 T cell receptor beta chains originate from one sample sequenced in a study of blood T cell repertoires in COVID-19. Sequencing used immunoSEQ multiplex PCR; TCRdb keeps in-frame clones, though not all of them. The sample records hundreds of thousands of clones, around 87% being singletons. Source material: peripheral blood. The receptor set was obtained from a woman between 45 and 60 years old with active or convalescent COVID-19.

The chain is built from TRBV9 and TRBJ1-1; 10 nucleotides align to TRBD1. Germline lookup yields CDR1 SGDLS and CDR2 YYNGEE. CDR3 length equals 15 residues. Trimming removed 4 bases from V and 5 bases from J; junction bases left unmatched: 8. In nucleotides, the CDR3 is TGTGCCAGCAGCCCCCGACCGGGACAGGGGACTGAAGCTTTCTTT. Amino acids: CASSPRPGQGTEAFF.

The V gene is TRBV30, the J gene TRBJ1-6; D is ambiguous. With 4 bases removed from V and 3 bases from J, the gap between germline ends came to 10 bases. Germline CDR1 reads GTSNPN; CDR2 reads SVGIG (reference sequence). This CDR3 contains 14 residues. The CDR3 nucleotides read TGTGCCTGGACTGTAAACAGCTATAATTCACCCCTCCACTTT. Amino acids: CAWTVNSYNSPLHF.

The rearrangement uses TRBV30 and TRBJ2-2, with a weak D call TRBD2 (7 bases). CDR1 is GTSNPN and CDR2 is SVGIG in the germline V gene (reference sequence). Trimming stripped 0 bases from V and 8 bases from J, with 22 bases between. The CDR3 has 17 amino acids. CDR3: CAWSVLPPGGKGGELFF. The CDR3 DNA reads TGTGCCTGGAGTGTACTACCCCCGGGGGGCAAGGGGGGGGAGCTGTTTTTT.

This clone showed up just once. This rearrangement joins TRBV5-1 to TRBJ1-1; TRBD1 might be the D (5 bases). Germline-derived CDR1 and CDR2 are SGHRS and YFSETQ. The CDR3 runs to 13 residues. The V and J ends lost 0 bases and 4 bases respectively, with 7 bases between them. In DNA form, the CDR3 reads TGCGCCAGCAGCTTGGGGAGGGGCACTGAAGCTTTCTTT. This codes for CASSLGRGTEAFF.

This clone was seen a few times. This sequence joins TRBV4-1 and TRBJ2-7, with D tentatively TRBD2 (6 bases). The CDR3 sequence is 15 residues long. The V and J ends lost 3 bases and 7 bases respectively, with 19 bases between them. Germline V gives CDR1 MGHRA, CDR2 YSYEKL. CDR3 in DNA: TGCGCCAGCAGCCAGATGGAGGGCATCAAGGGGGAGCAGTACTTC. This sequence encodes CASSQMEGIKGEQYF.

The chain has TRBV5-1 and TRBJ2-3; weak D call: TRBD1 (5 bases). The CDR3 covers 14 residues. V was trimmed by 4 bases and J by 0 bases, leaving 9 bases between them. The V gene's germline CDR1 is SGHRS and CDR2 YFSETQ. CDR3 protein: CASSGPGSTDTQYF. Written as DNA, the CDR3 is TGCGCCAGCAGCGGGCCAGGGAGCACAGATACGCAGTATTTT.

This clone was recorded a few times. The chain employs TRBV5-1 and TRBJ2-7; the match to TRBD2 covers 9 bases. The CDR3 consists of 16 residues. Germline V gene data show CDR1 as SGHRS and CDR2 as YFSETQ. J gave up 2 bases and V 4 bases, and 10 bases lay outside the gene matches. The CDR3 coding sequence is TGCGCCAGCAGCCCTTCACTTACTAGCGGGCCCTACGAGCAGTACTTC. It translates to CASSPSLTSGPYEQYF.

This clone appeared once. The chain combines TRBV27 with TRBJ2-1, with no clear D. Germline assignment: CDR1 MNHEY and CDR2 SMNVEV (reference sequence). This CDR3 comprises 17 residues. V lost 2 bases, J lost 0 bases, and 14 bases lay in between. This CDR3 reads CASSLVRSSSSYNEQFF. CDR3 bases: TGTGCCAGCAGTTTAGTGCGCTCTTCTAGCTCCTACAATGAGCAGTTCTTC.

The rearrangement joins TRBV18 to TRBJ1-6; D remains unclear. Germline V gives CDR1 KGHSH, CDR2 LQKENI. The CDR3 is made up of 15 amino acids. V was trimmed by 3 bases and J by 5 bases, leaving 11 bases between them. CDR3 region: CASSPNSGHNSPLHF. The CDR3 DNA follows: TGTGCCAGCTCACCCAACAGTGGCCATAATTCACCCCTCCACTTT.

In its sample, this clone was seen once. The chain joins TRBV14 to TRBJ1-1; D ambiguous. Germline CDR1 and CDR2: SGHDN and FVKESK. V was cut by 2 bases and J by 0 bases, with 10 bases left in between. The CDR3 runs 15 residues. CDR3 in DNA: TGTGCCAGCAGCCAATTCGGGATACTGAACACTGAAGCTTTCTTT. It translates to CASSQFGILNTEAFF.